This T cell receptor (beta chain) was recorded in a study of PD-L1 blockade in urothelial cancer. For the study at large: The number of prior chemotherapy regimens per patient was 0 to 3.

Stated time point: pretreatment peripheral blood. The diagnosis in patients was locally advanced or metastatic urothelial carcinoma. Germline V gene lookup returns CDR1 WSHSY and CDR2 SAAADI. Trimming removed 2 bases at V and 6 bases at J, with 5 bases between. This CDR3 is 12 amino acids long. Measured with immunoSEQ multiplex PCR; TCRdb has only the in-frame clones, and not every one. Altogether 90,000 to 100,000 clones are present, around 91% being singletons, with the ten largest covering roughly 1.6%. The TCR sequence derives from a man between 60 and 70 years old with urothelial cancer. Sequences were derived from PBMCs, sampled around atezolizumab (anti-PD-L1) treatment. This sequence joins TRBV10-2 and TRBJ1-5, with D tentatively TRBD1 (5 bases). CDR3 DNA sequence: TGCGCCAGCAGTGAGCAGGGTCAGCCCCAGCATTTT. This sequence encodes CASSEQGQPQHF.